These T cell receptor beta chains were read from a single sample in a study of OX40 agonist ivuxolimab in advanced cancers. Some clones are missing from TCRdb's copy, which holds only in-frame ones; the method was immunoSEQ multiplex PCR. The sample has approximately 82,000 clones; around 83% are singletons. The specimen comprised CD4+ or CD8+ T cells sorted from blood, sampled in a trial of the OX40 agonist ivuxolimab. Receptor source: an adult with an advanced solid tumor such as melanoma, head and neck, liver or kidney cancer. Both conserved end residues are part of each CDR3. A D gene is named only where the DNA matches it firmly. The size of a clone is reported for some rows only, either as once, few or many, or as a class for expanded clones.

CDR3nt: TGTGCCAGCACCATCAACGTAGGCAGGGACACCGGGGAGCTGTTTTTT
CDR3aa: CASTINVGRDTGELFF
j_gene: TRBJ2-2
abundance: few
v_gene: TRBV11-1
d_gene: .
len: 16

CDR3nt: TGCGCCAGCAGTGAGCAGTCCCAAGAGACCCAGTACTTC
CDR3aa: CASSEQSQETQYF
j_gene: TRBJ2-5
abundance: .
v_gene: TRBV10-2
d_gene: .
len: 13

CDR3nt: TGTGCCAGTAGCCAGAGAAACTATGGCTACACCTTC
CDR3aa: CASSQRNYGYTF
j_gene: TRBJ1-2
abundance: .
v_gene: TRBV19
d_gene: .
len: 12

CDR3nt: TGTGCTAGTGGTCCCGGGGAGTACTCTAATGAAAAACTGTTTTTT
CDR3aa: CASGPGEYSNEKLFF
j_gene: TRBJ1-4
abundance: few
v_gene: TRBV12-5
d_gene: .
len: 15

CDR3nt: TGTGCCAGCAGTTCGGTTGGCGGTAGATACGAGCAGTACTTC
CDR3aa: CASSSVGGRYEQYF
j_gene: TRBJ2-7
abundance: .
v_gene: TRBV28
d_gene: .
len: 14

CDR3nt: TGTGCCAGCTCCCAACAGGGGAGTCTAGCGGGATCGGGGAATGAGCAGTTCTTC
CDR3aa: CASSQQGSLAGSGNEQFF
j_gene: TRBJ2-1
abundance: .
v_gene: TRBV18
d_gene: TRBD2
len: 18

CDR3nt: TGTGCCACACAACAGGGGACTGGGGCCAACGTCCTGACTTTC
CDR3aa: CATQQGTGANVLTF
j_gene: TRBJ2-6
abundance: .
v_gene: TRBV19
d_gene: TRBD1
len: 14

CDR3nt: TGTGCCTGGACTCCACAGAACACCGGGGAGCTGTTTTTT
CDR3aa: CAWTPQNTGELFF
j_gene: TRBJ2-2
abundance: .
v_gene: TRBV30
d_gene: .
len: 13

CDR3nt: TGCGCCAGCAGCCTGGGACAGGGGAATGGCTACACCTTC
CDR3aa: CASSLGQGNGYTF
j_gene: TRBJ1-2
abundance: .
v_gene: TRBV5-1
d_gene: TRBD1
len: 13

CDR3nt: TGTGCCAGCAGAGGGACAGGAGAGACCCAGTACTTC
CDR3aa: CASRGTGETQYF
j_gene: TRBJ2-5
abundance: once
v_gene: TRBV6-6
d_gene: TRBD1
len: 12

CDR3nt: TGTGCCAGCAGCCCACGGGAGGCCTTTTCACCCCTCCACTTT
CDR3aa: CASSPREAFSPLHF
j_gene: TRBJ1-6
abundance: .
v_gene: TRBV7-8
d_gene: .
len: 14

CDR3nt: TGTGCCAGTAGGGATCGAGCTGATCAGCCCCAGCATTTT
CDR3aa: CASRDRADQPQHF
j_gene: TRBJ1-5
abundance: once
v_gene: TRBV19
d_gene: .
len: 13

CDR3nt: TGTGCCAGCAGCTATGGACTAGCGGAGAGACTCCAAGAGACCCAGTACTTC
CDR3aa: CASSYGLAERLQETQYF
j_gene: TRBJ2-5
abundance: .
v_gene: TRBV9
d_gene: TRBD2
len: 17

CDR3nt: TGCGCCAGCAGCCCTGAGGTGGGACGGTACTATGGCTACACCTTC
CDR3aa: CASSPEVGRYYGYTF
j_gene: TRBJ1-2
abundance: .
v_gene: TRBV5-1
d_gene: .
len: 15

CDR3nt: TGTGCCAGCACCAAGGGACAGGTACAGCCCCAGCATTTT
CDR3aa: CASTKGQVQPQHF
j_gene: TRBJ1-5
abundance: once
v_gene: TRBV2
d_gene: TRBD1
len: 13

CDR3nt: TGCGCCAGCAGCTCAAATCAGGGGGTGAACACTGAAGCTTTCTTT
CDR3aa: CASSSNQGVNTEAFF
j_gene: TRBJ1-1
abundance: .
v_gene: TRBV4-1
d_gene: TRBD1
len: 15

CDR3nt: TGCGCCAGCAGCACACAGGGGAGAGACACAGATACGCAGTATTTT
CDR3aa: CASSTQGRDTDTQYF
j_gene: TRBJ2-3
abundance: .
v_gene: TRBV5-1
d_gene: TRBD1
len: 15

CDR3nt: TGTGCCAGCAGCCCATTAAGGGCAGGCAACTATGGCTACACCTTC
CDR3aa: CASSPLRAGNYGYTF
j_gene: TRBJ1-2
abundance: .
v_gene: TRBV5-8
d_gene: .
len: 15

CDR3nt: TGTGCCAGCAGTTTACGGACAGGGGCCAACTATGGCTACACCTTC
CDR3aa: CASSLRTGANYGYTF
j_gene: TRBJ1-2
abundance: .
v_gene: TRBV27
d_gene: TRBD1
len: 15

CDR3nt: TGTGCCTGGAGTGTAGGAAGGACAGGGCATGGCTACACCTTC
CDR3aa: CAWSVGRTGHGYTF
j_gene: TRBJ1-2
abundance: .
v_gene: TRBV30
d_gene: TRBD1
len: 14

CDR3nt: TGTGCCAGCAGTCAGACTGACAATGAGCAGTTCTTC
CDR3aa: CASSQTDNEQFF
j_gene: TRBJ2-1
abundance: .
v_gene: TRBV6-6
d_gene: .
len: 12

CDR3nt: TGTGCCAGTAGTATAGGGCAAGTGACTGGCTACACCTTC
CDR3aa: CASSIGQVTGYTF
j_gene: TRBJ1-2
abundance: .
v_gene: TRBV19
d_gene: .
len: 13

CDR3nt: TGTGCCAGCAGTGAACGGAACAGGGAGTACGAGCAGTACTTC
CDR3aa: CASSERNREYEQYF
j_gene: TRBJ2-7
abundance: .
v_gene: TRBV6-1
d_gene: .
len: 14

CDR3nt: TGTGCCATCAGTGACAGGGTCCCCGGGGAGCTGTTTTTT
CDR3aa: CAISDRVPGELFF
j_gene: TRBJ2-2
abundance: once
v_gene: TRBV10-3
d_gene: .
len: 13

CDR3nt: TGTGCCAGTAGGAGAGGTAATGAAAAACTGTTTTTT
CDR3aa: CASRRGNEKLFF
j_gene: TRBJ1-4
abundance: .
v_gene: TRBV19
d_gene: .
len: 12

CDR3nt: TGTGCCTGGAGTGTACCTGGAAACACCATATATTTT
CDR3aa: CAWSVPGNTIYF
j_gene: TRBJ1-3
abundance: .
v_gene: TRBV30
d_gene: .
len: 12

CDR3nt: TGTGCCAGTAGCGGTTGGGGGACAGGGGCCGGGGAGCTGTTTTTT
CDR3aa: CASSGWGTGAGELFF
j_gene: TRBJ2-2
abundance: .
v_gene: TRBV19
d_gene: TRBD1
len: 15

CDR3nt: TGCGCCAGCAGCTTGGGCGGGAGCGAGACCCAGTACTTC
CDR3aa: CASSLGGSETQYF
j_gene: TRBJ2-5
abundance: .
v_gene: TRBV5-1
d_gene: TRBD2
len: 13

CDR3nt: TGTGCCAGCAGTCCCTTTGCGGGGGGTAATAATGAGCAGTTCTTC
CDR3aa: CASSPFAGGNNEQFF
j_gene: TRBJ2-1
abundance: .
v_gene: TRBV27
d_gene: TRBD2
len: 15

CDR3nt: TGTGCCAGCAGCTTACCTAGCGCGTTTCATGAGCAGTTCTTC
CDR3aa: CASSLPSAFHEQFF
j_gene: TRBJ2-1
abundance: .
v_gene: TRBV7-9
d_gene: .
len: 14

CDR3nt: TGTGCCTGGAGTGTCGGAGAAAAAGAGACCCAGTACTTC
CDR3aa: CAWSVGEKETQYF
j_gene: TRBJ2-5
abundance: .
v_gene: TRBV30
d_gene: .
len: 13

CDR3nt: TGTGCCAGCATCCTCCCCCCGGCTAGCGGGAGCTCCTACAATGAGCAGTTCTTC
CDR3aa: CASILPPASGSSYNEQFF
j_gene: TRBJ2-1
abundance: .
v_gene: TRBV2
d_gene: TRBD2
len: 18

CDR3nt: TGTGCCAGCAGGGTACACCGGGACTTACAAGAGACCCAGTACTTC
CDR3aa: CASRVHRDLQETQYF
j_gene: TRBJ2-5
abundance: .
v_gene: TRBV6-5
d_gene: .
len: 15

CDR3nt: TGTGCCTGGGGAAGGAACAGGGGAACTGAAGCTTTCTTT
CDR3aa: CAWGRNRGTEAFF
j_gene: TRBJ1-1
abundance: few
v_gene: TRBV30
d_gene: TRBD1
len: 13

CDR3nt: TGTGCCAGCAGTTACGCAGGGGTGAGCAATTCACCCCTCCACTTT
CDR3aa: CASSYAGVSNSPLHF
j_gene: TRBJ1-6
abundance: once
v_gene: TRBV6-5
d_gene: .
len: 15

CDR3nt: TGTGCCAGTAGTATTTGGACCCCGGGCCATGAGCAGTTCTTC
CDR3aa: CASSIWTPGHEQFF
j_gene: TRBJ2-1
abundance: .
v_gene: TRBV19
d_gene: .
len: 14

CDR3nt: TGTGCCAGTAGCCGTGTCGGGACAGGGGTTAACGGCTACACCTTC
CDR3aa: CASSRVGTGVNGYTF
j_gene: TRBJ1-2
abundance: once
v_gene: TRBV19
d_gene: TRBD1
len: 15

CDR3nt: TGTGCCAGCAGCCAAGATCTCAGGGCACAGGGAAACTATGGCTACACCTTC
CDR3aa: CASSQDLRAQGNYGYTF
j_gene: TRBJ1-2
abundance: .
v_gene: TRBV4-2
d_gene: .
len: 17

CDR3nt: TGTGCCAGCAGCGTTGCCCGGACTAGCGGACTTGAGGGTGAGCAGTTCTTC
CDR3aa: CASSVARTSGLEGEQFF
j_gene: TRBJ2-1
abundance: .
v_gene: TRBV9
d_gene: TRBD2
len: 17

CDR3nt: TGTGCCAGTAGTATAGGGGGGAGCAATCAGCCCCAGCATTTT
CDR3aa: CASSIGGSNQPQHF
j_gene: TRBJ1-5
abundance: .
v_gene: TRBV19
d_gene: .
len: 14

CDR3nt: TGTGCCTGGAGTGCCCTGACAGGGGGAAATTCACCCCTCCACTTT
CDR3aa: CAWSALTGGNSPLHF
j_gene: TRBJ1-6
abundance: once
v_gene: TRBV30
d_gene: TRBD1
len: 15

CDR3nt: TGCAGCGTCTTAGCGGGGGGGCTCCACAATGAGCAGTTCTTC
CDR3aa: CSVLAGGLHNEQFF
j_gene: TRBJ2-1
abundance: .
v_gene: TRBV29-1
d_gene: TRBD2
len: 14

CDR3nt: TGTGCCAGTAGTATAGCAGAACGTAACGAGCAGTACTTC
CDR3aa: CASSIAERNEQYF
j_gene: TRBJ2-7
abundance: .
v_gene: TRBV19
d_gene: .
len: 13

CDR3nt: TGTGCCAGCAGCTTACAGGCAGGGTACAATCAGCCCCAGCATTTT
CDR3aa: CASSLQAGYNQPQHF
j_gene: TRBJ1-5
abundance: .
v_gene: TRBV11-2
d_gene: .
len: 15

CDR3nt: TGTGCCAGCAGTGAAGGGGTGCGGGGCAATCAGCCCCAGCATTTT
CDR3aa: CASSEGVRGNQPQHF
j_gene: TRBJ1-5
abundance: .
v_gene: TRBV6-1
d_gene: .
len: 15